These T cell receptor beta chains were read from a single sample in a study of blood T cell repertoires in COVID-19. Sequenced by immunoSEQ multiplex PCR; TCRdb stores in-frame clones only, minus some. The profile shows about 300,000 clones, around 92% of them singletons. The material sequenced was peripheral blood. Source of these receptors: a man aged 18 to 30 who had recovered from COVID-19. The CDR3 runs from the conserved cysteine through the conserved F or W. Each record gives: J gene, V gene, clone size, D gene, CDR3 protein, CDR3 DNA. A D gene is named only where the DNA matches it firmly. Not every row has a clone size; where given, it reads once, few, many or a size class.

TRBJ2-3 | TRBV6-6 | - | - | CASSFSKPTDTQYF | TGTGCCAGCAGTTTCAGTAAACCCACAGATACGCAGTATTTT
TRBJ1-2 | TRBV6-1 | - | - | CASSEDANSYGYTF | TGTGCCAGCAGTGAAGACGCAAACAGCTATGGCTACACCTTC
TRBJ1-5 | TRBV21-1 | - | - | CASSRYGQGGSNQPQHF | TGTGCCAGCAGCCGATATGGACAGGGTGGAAGCAATCAGCCCCAGCATTTT
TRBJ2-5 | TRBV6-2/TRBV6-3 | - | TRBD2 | CASSYPPGGGKETQYF | TGTGCCAGCAGTTACCCTCCCGGGGGGGGTAAAGAGACCCAGTACTTC
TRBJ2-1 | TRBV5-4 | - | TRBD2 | CASRPDLTSGEQFF | TGTGCCAGCCGCCCTGATTTAACTAGCGGCGAGCAGTTCTTC
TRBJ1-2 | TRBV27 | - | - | CASSYLGTTNYGYTF | TGTGCCAGCAGTTACCTCGGGACTACTAACTATGGCTACACCTTC
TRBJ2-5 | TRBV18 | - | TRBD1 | CASSRGTGGVETQYF | TGTGCCAGCTCACGAGGAACAGGGGGCGTGGAGACCCAGTACTTC
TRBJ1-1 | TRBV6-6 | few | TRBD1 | CASSPTGTGNTEAFF | TGTGCCAGCAGCCCTACGGGGACAGGTAACACTGAAGCTTTCTTT
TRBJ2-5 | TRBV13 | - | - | CASSSSRDSLKNETQYF | TGTGCCAGCAGCTCCAGCCGGGATTCACTAAAGAATGAGACCCAGTACTTC
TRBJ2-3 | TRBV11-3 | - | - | CASSSQSTDTQYF | TGTGCCAGCAGCTCCCAGAGCACAGATACGCAGTATTTT
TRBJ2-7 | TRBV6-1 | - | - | CASSEALEREQYF | TGTGCCAGCAGTGAAGCTTTAGAAAGAGAGCAGTACTTC
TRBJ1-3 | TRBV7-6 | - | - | CASSLGQVKDGNTIYF | TGTGCCAGCAGCTTAGGACAGGTTAAAGATGGAAACACCATATATTTT
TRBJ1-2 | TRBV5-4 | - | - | CASTSRTALYGYTF | TGTGCCAGTACCTCCCGAACAGCTCTCTATGGCTACACCTTC
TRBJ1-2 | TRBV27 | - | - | CASSLRGGLRYGYTF | TGTGCCAGCAGCCTAAGGGGGGGGCTACGCTATGGCTACACCTTC